The 30 T cell receptor beta chains presented below share a single source sample, sequenced in a study of OX40 agonist ivuxolimab in advanced cancers. Libraries were prepared through the immunoSEQ multiplex PCR assay. TCRdb obtained this table from immuneACCESS and retained in-frame rearrangements with V and J assigned. These tables miss some clones; where compared with another copy, unresolved V genes account for less than half of the shortfall, and the remainder is unexplained. This sample has approximately 100,000 clones in its table, and 87% of those were observed once. The ten largest clones add up to 0.4% to 0.65% of the sample. This specimen was CD4+ or CD8+ T cells sorted from blood, taken in a trial of the OX40 agonist ivuxolimab. The receptors come from an adult with an advanced solid tumor such as melanoma, head and neck, liver or kidney cancer.

V is TRBV2 and J is TRBJ2-5; tentatively, D is TRBD2 (6 bases). V was clipped by 8 bases and J by 5 bases, with 12 bases between them. The CDR3 sequence is 12 residues long. Per germline, CDR1 SNHLY and CDR2 FYNNEI. CDR3 protein: CASSREAETQYF. CDR3 DNA sequence: TGTGCCAGCTCTAGGGAGGCGGAGACCCAGTACTTC.

Here the CDR3 DNA reads TGTGCCAGCTTAAAAGTAGCGAACGAGCAGTACTTC. This gives the protein CASLKVANEQYF. V is TRBV28 and J is TRBJ2-7; maybe TRBD2 (5 bases). In germline, CDR1 is MDHEN, CDR2 SYDVKM. This CDR3 contains 12 residues. V was trimmed by 8 bases and J by 5 bases, leaving 13 bases between them.

The rearrangement joins TRBV7-9 to TRBJ2-5; D perhaps matches TRBD1 (6 bases). This CDR3 contains 14 residues. Germline-derived CDR1 and CDR2 are SEHNR and FQNEAQ (reference sequence). Trimming took 2 bases from V and 2 from J, leaving 9 bases between them. The CDR3 nucleotides read TGTGCCAGCAGCTTAAGGGGGATTCAAGAGACCCAGTACTTC. This gives the protein CASSLRGIQETQYF.

The chain's CDR3 is CASSPQLGDYNEQFF. CDR3 sequence (DNA): TGTGCCAGCAGCCCCCAGCTGGGGGACTACAATGAGCAGTTCTTC. This chain joins TRBV7-3 and TRBJ2-1; D possibly uses TRBD1 or TRBD2 (5 bases each). With 5 bases removed from V and 3 bases from J, the gap between germline ends came to 14 bases. The CDR3 spans 15 residues. Germline-derived CDR1 and CDR2 are SGHTA and FQGTGA.

The chain employs TRBV10-3 and TRBJ1-1, with 7 bases that match TRBD1. This CDR3 region has 12 residues. CDR1 is ENHRY, CDR2 SYGVKD, per germline. Trimming took 8 bases from V and 11 from J; bases not matched to a gene: 11. The CDR3 sequence is CAIRLQGKEAFF. The DNA of the CDR3 is TGTGCCATCCGTTTACAGGGGAAGGAGGCTTTCTTT.

The V gene is TRBV18, the J gene TRBJ2-7; D is uncertain. The V and J ends lost 6 bases and 2 bases respectively, with 11 bases between them. The CDR3 contains 13 residues. Germline loops: CDR1 KGHSH, CDR2 LQKENI. The CDR3 region is CASSRLRTYEQYF. CDR3 coding DNA: TGTGCCAGCTCTCGACTGCGGACCTACGAGCAGTACTTC. The full variable domain, with the rest looked up from reference TRBV18 and TRBJ2-7, is NAGVMQNPRHLVRRRGQEARLRCSPMKGHSHVYWYRQLPEEGLKFMVYLQKENIIDESGMPKERFSAEFPKEGPSILRIQQVVRGDSAAYFCASSRLRTYEQYFGPGTRLTVT.

The rearrangement joins TRBV2 to TRBJ1-5; 7 nucleotides align to TRBD1. The junction had 7 bases not matched to a gene; V was cut back by 3 bases and J by 5 bases. The CDR3 extends over 15 amino acids. Germline lookup yields CDR1 SNHLY and CDR2 FYNNEI. The CDR3 protein is CASSDRQGGYQPQHF. CDR3 nucleotide sequence: TGTGCCAGCAGTGACCGACAGGGAGGATATCAGCCCCAGCATTTT.

The chain links TRBV2 to TRBJ2-2, with D perhaps TRBD1 or TRBD2 (5 bases each). Trimming pared 8 bases from V and 5 bases from J, leaving 15 bases between. From germline, CDR1 is SNHLY and CDR2 FYNNEI. The CDR3 runs 14 residues. Written as DNA, the CDR3 is TGTGCCAGCGTCGGGACCCTTGAGACCGGGGAGCTGTTTTTT. This sequence encodes CASVGTLETGELFF.

In its sample, this clone was seen once. V is TRBV5-5 and J is TRBJ2-7; unclear D gene. The CDR3 totals 15 residues. Germline V gives CDR1 SGHKS, CDR2 YYEKEE (reference sequence). Trimming left V 4 bases short and J 7 bases short, with 21 bases between. The CDR3 sequence: CASSISALGLGEQYF. The CDR3 region has the DNA TGTGCCAGCAGCATATCAGCGCTGGGGTTGGGGGAGCAGTACTTC.

In DNA form, the CDR3 reads TGTGCCAGCGAGGGGTCAGGGGGAGGAGCATATGGCTACACCTTC. Its translation is CASEGSGGGAYGYTF. The gene calls are TRBV28 and TRBJ1-2; 7 bases align to TRBD1. CDR1 and CDR2 from the germline V gene are MDHEN and SYDVKM. The CDR3 contains 15 residues. V shed 8 bases and J 5 bases; nucleotides not matched to a gene: 14.

The J gene is TRBJ1-2, the V gene TRBV7-9, with a weak D call TRBD1 (6 bases). Germline-derived CDR1 and CDR2 are SEHNR and FQNEAQ (reference sequence). V was pared by 5 bases and J by 2 bases, with 9 bases between. The CDR3 sequence is 13 residues long. The CDR3 protein is CASSVRGNYGYTF. The DNA for the CDR3 is TGTGCCAGCAGCGTCAGGGGAAACTATGGCTACACCTTC.

This chain links TRBV7-9 with TRBJ2-3; possibly TRBD1 or TRBD2 for D (6 bases each). The CDR3 has 15 amino acids. Germline-derived CDR1 and CDR2 are SEHNR and FQNEAQ (reference sequence). The V and J ends lost 5 bases and 10 bases respectively, with 22 bases between them. The CDR3 loop reads CASSPGQWGALAQYF. CDR3 sequence (DNA): TGTGCCAGCAGCCCTGGGCAGTGGGGGGCCCTGGCGCAGTATTTT.

The V and J genes are TRBV5-1 and TRBJ2-3; no clear D. The CDR3 length is 15 residues. Trimming pared 1 base from V and 2 bases from J, leaving 11 bases between. The germline CDR1 and CDR2 sequences are SGHRS and YFSETQ. Here the CDR3 reads CASSLQPTTTDTQYF. CDR3 DNA sequence: TGCGCCAGCAGCTTGCAGCCAACCACCACAGATACGCAGTATTTT.

The V and J genes are TRBV7-2 and TRBJ2-7, with D possibly called TRBD1 or TRBD2 (5 bases each). V lost 0 bases and J lost 3, with 12 bases in between. The CDR3 covers 15 residues. Germline CDR1 reads SGHTA; CDR2 reads FQGNSA. This CDR3 reads CASSLAKGTLYEQYF. The CDR3 DNA reads as TGTGCCAGCAGCTTAGCAAAGGGGACCCTCTACGAGCAGTACTTC.

The sample holds one count of this clone. V usage is TRBV7-3 and J usage is TRBJ1-1, with 7 positions matching TRBD1. Trimming at V came to 5 bases and at J to 11 bases, leaving 11 bases not matched to a gene. Per germline, CDR1 SGHTA and CDR2 FQGTGA. This CDR3 has 13 residues. DNA of the CDR3: TGTGCCAGCAGCGCGCGACAGGGACGGGAGGCTTTCTTT. Amino acid sequence: CASSARQGREAFF.

The chain carries TRBV11-2 and TRBJ2-3; 9 bases are shared with TRBD1. V lost 3 bases, J lost 6 bases, and 4 bases stayed unmatched. This CDR3 has 14 amino acids. Germline V gives CDR1 SGHAT, CDR2 FQNNGV. The CDR3 sequence: CASSFTGGGDTQYF. As DNA, the CDR3 is TGTGCCAGCAGCTTCACAGGGGGCGGGGATACGCAGTATTTT.

Notes on this clone: Germline and junction disagree at one end, which may indicate a read error. V gene TRBV7-7 combines with J gene TRBJ1-1, with D uncertain. CDR3 size: 13 residues. Germline CDR1 SSHAT, CDR2 FNYEAQ (reference sequence). CDR3 sequence reads: CASSLGPGAEAFF. The CDR3 nucleotides read TGTGCTAGCAGCTTAGGTCCCGGGGCTGAAGCTTTCTTT.

This chain links TRBV6-6 with TRBJ1-2, with D unresolved. Germline CDR1 and CDR2: MNHNY and SVGAGI (reference sequence). This CDR3 contains 12 residues. V dropped 6 bases and J dropped 8 bases, with 13 bases sitting between them. Here the CDR3 DNA reads TGTGCCAGCAGCTACAGCCTTAGCGGCTACACCTTC. This translates into CASSYSLSGYTF.

The chain joins TRBV7-8 to TRBJ2-1; D is unclear. The V gene's germline CDR1 is SGHVS and CDR2 FQNEAQ. The CDR3 sequence is 11 residues long. V shed 4 bases and J shed 6 bases, with 4 bases lying between them. CDR3: CASSYANEQFF. CDR3 bases: TGTGCCAGCAGCTACGCCAATGAGCAGTTCTTC.

This chain joins TRBV2 and TRBJ1-5; D is unresolved. This CDR3 is built from 13 residues. The V gene lost 4 bases and the J gene lost 4 bases, with 8 bases spanning the gap. Germline CDR1 reads SNHLY; CDR2 reads FYNNEI. The CDR3 coding sequence is TGTGCCAGCAGTGGGATGTGGAATCAGCCCCAGCATTTT. As protein: CASSGMWNQPQHF.

The chain carries TRBV7-6 and TRBJ1-4; D is unresolved. Germline lookup yields CDR1 SGHVS and CDR2 FNYEAQ. V was cut by 4 bases and J by 3 bases, with 9 bases left in between. This CDR3 contains 14 residues. CDR3 nucleotide sequence: TGTGCCAGCAGCTCAGACGGTTCTAATGAAAAACTGTTTTTT. Amino acids: CASSSDGSNEKLFF.

This sequence joins TRBV19 and TRBJ1-1; 8 bases map to TRBD1. The CDR3 sequence is 15 residues long. From germline, CDR1 is LNHDA and CDR2 SQIVND (reference sequence). The ends lost 7 bases at V and 11 bases at J; junction bases unmatched: 18. The CDR3 protein is CASTMHRDRSRGAFF. DNA for the CDR3: TGTGCCAGTACCATGCACCGGGACAGGTCGCGCGGGGCTTTCTTT.

The gene calls are TRBV28 and TRBJ1-3; no clear D. Trimming took off 7 bases at V and 0 bases at J, with 13 bases between the two ends. The CDR3 covers 15 residues. The germline V gene has CDR1 MDHEN and CDR2 SYDVKM. In DNA, the CDR3 is TGTGCCAGCACTCGGTTGGGGAGCTCTGGAAACACCATATATTTT. It translates to CASTRLGSSGNTIYF.

This clone was counted a single time. The chain combines TRBV7-2 with TRBJ2-3, with unresolved D. V shed 5 bases and J shed 1 base, with 10 bases lying between them. Germline values: CDR1 SGHTA, CDR2 FQGNSA. The length of the CDR3 is 14 residues. The CDR3 loop is CASSIRARTDTQYF. The CDR3 coding sequence is TGTGCCAGCAGCATCCGGGCCCGCACAGATACGCAGTATTTT.

V is TRBV7-9 and J is TRBJ2-1, with 7 nucleotides matching TRBD2. CDR1 is SEHNR, CDR2 FQNEAQ, per germline (reference sequence). V lost 8 bases and J lost 6; bases outside the gene matches: 10. The CDR3 runs to 14 residues. The CDR3 protein is CASPAGLEFNEQFF. CDR3 sequence (DNA): TGTGCCAGCCCAGCGGGACTTGAGTTCAATGAGCAGTTCTTC.

This chain joins TRBV18 and TRBJ2-2; 8 bases are a match to TRBD1. Unmatched junction bases numbered 7, after V lost 0 bases and J lost 7 bases. The germline V gene has CDR1 KGHSH and CDR2 LQKENI. This CDR3 comprises 16 residues. CDR3 loop: CASSPPAGGGVGELFF. The CDR3 DNA reads TGTGCCAGCTCACCACCCGCAGGGGGCGGCGTCGGGGAGCTGTTTTTT.

This clone was seen a handful of times. The rearrangement uses TRBV6-1 and TRBJ2-7; 7 nucleotides align to TRBD1. Germline CDR1 MNHNS, CDR2 SASEGT. J gave up 2 bases and V 7 bases, and 8 bases lay outside the gene matches. The CDR3 totals 14 residues. The CDR3 bases are TGTGCCAGCACTCCCGCAGGGGGTACCTACGAGCAGTACTTC. It translates to CASTPAGGTYEQYF.

This clone was detected only once. V and J are TRBV11-2 and TRBJ2-7, with TRBD2 matching 7 bases. The CDR3 is 12 residues long. Germline CDR1 reads SGHAT; CDR2 reads FQNNGV. V shed 5 bases and J 3 bases; nucleotides not matched to a gene: 1. The CDR3 DNA follows: TGTGCCAGCAGCCGGGGGGACTACGAGCAGTACTTC. The encoded protein is CASSRGDYEQYF. The complete variable domain, with remaining parts taken from reference TRBV11-2 and TRBJ2-7, reads EAGVAQSPRYKIIEKRQSVAFWCNPISGHATLYWYQQILGQGPKLLIQFQNNGVVDDSQLPKDRFSAERLKGVDSTLKIQPAKLEDSAVYLCASSRGDYEQYFGPGTRLTVT.

The gene calls are TRBV11-3 and TRBJ1-1; 8 nucleotides line up with TRBD1. Trimming took 5 bases from V and 4 from J; bases not matched to a gene: 6. The CDR3 loop spans 14 amino acids. Per the germline V gene, CDR1 is SGHNT and CDR2 is YENEEA. CDR3 sequence: CASSPTGAITEAFF. In DNA form, the CDR3 reads TGTGCCAGCAGCCCGACAGGGGCCATCACTGAAGCTTTCTTT.

This clone was observed once. The genes are TRBV10-2 and TRBJ1-1; 11 nucleotides agree with TRBD1. V gave up 8 bases and J gave up 2 bases; unmatched junction bases: 1. In germline, CDR1 is WSHSY, CDR2 SAAADI. This CDR3 contains 13 residues. The CDR3 sequence: CASRTGGNTEAFF. DNA for the CDR3: TGCGCCAGCCGGACAGGGGGCAACACTGAAGCTTTCTTT.